This T cell receptor (beta chain) was found in a study of blood T cell repertoires in COVID-19 (dated by TCRdb to the early 2020s). About the study as a whole: Collaborator samples came from the United States, Italy and Spain and covered acute and convalescent phases of COVID-19. The material from the prospective study consisted of cDNA or gDNA derived from T cells, B-cell-depleted T cells, or PBMCs. Deeply sampled blood TCRbeta repertoires from subjects exposed to, actively infected with, or recovered from COVID-19 were included in the dataset. The repertoires were released in a freely available public database meant as a resource for research on the immune response to SARS-CoV-2. The samples were drawn from two sources: the first 160 participants of the ongoing ImmuneRACE study, and fewer than 1,500 subjects contributed by 6 global collaborators. Sample metadata almost always included a de-identified subject ID, COVID-19 status, age in years and sex. Where available, HLA class I and class II types were obtained from metadata supplied by the sample provider rather than from assay-based typing. Broader findings and caveats from the paper: The quantity of clinical and demographic metadata differed by source and by participant and was supplied without curation.

As for this clone: Its antigen specificity is not known. Base qualities are not recorded, but no much larger clone differs from it by a single base.

The CDR3 runs 14 residues from the cysteine to the phenylalanine. The retained sequence is limited to the CDR3, 42 bases, with the frame set at the first base. Taken from the germline V gene (reference sequence), the CDR1 and CDR2 loops are SEHNR and FQNEAQ. Trimming at the junction amounts to 6 bases on V and 0 bases on J, and the germline ends lie 8 bases apart. One collaborating source in Seattle enrolled patients during active infection and followed them longitudinally through the course of disease. Collaborating institutions collected whole blood in K2EDTA tubes following their own protocols. For TCRbeta analysis, collaborators shipped samples as frozen whole blood, isolated PBMCs, or DNA extracted from either of those sample types. TCRbeta CDR3 regions were amplified from genomic DNA by means of the immunoSEQ Assay, a bias-controlled multiplex PCR. Per the authors' processing: Nucleated cell counts per sample were estimated from amplification of reference gene primers within the assay. To quantify the absolute abundance of each unique TCRbeta CDR3 rearrangement, sequence reads were collapsed and filtered. For each sample, productive Simpson clonality was calculated by taking the square root of Simpson's diversity index across productive rearrangements. In TCRdb, the immuneACCESS table is reduced to in-frame sequences with V and J assigned. These tables do not hold every clone; where another copy was compared, an unresolved V gene accounts for under half, and the others remain unexplained. That table is the source of V, J and clone size, and D and trimming were worked out from the DNA. This sample gives 300,000 to 400,000 clones in total; around 87% of them show up just once. The ten largest clones add up to 2% to 2.5% of the sample.

This chain joins TRBV7-9 to TRBJ2-2; too little of a D gene remains to name it. This clonotype was sampled from a woman aged 55-69 years with COVID-19, enrolled during active disease. The sample comprised peripheral blood. The CDR3 here reads CASRGSANTGELFF. The base sequence is TGTGCCAGCAGGGGCTCAGCGAACACCGGGGAGCTGTTTTTT.